This entry concerns a single TCR beta chain. What it binds is not known. This sample was taken from a study of identifying expanded T cells in peripheral blood. Collection occurred without any documented infections or immune events in donors. Study results and limitations: Approximately 1.1 clones differed between technical replicates, versus around 15 and 18 over time.

There are 15 residues in the CDR3. The germline V gene encodes CDR1 MNHEY and CDR2 SMNVEV (reference sequence). V gave up 2 bases and J gave up 4 bases; unmatched junction bases: 7. Repertoires were generated with immunoSEQ multiplex PCR, while TCRdb's copy carries only in-frame clones and drops some. The sample holds 100,000 to 150,000 clones, 86% seen once. The chain has TRBV27 and TRBJ2-7; 8 bases are a match to TRBD1. Source material: blood. This clonotype was obtained from a person aged 18 to 70 in good health. Here the CDR3 DNA reads TGTGCCAGCAGTTTAGGGCAGGGGGCAAGATACGAGCAGTACTTC. It encodes CASSLGQGARYEQYF.